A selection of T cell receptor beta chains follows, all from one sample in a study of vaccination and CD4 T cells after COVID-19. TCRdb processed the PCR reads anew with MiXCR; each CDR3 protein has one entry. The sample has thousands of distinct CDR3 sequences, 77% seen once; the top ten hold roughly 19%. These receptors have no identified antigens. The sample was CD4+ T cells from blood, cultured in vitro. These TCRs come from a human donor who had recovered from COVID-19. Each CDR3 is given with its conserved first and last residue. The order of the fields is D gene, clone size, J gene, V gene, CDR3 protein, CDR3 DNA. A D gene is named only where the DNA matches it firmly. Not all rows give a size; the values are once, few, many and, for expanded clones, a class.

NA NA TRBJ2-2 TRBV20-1 CSARRQVTGGELFF TGCAGTGCTAGACGTCAGGTTACGGGCGGGGAGCTGTTTTTT
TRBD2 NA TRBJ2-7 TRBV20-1 CSARGLATSYEQYF TGCAGTGCTAGGGGACTAGCGACCTCCTACGAGCAGTACTTC
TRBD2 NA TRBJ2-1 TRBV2 CASSEVLAGENNEQFF TGTGCCAGCAGTGAAGTGCTAGCGGGGGAAAACAATGAGCAGTTCTTC
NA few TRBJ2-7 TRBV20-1 CSARDGGNFSYEQYF TGCAGTGCTAGAGATGGCGGGAATTTCTCCTACGAGCAGTACTTC
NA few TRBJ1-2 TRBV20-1 CSARAYQNYGYTF TGCAGTGCTAGAGCGTATCAGAACTATGGCTACACCTTC
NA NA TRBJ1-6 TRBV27 CASSFMGSSYNSPLHF TGTGCCAGCAGTTTCATGGGAAGCTCCTATAATTCACCCCTCCACTTT
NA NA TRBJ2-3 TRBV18 CASSPPAPTDTQYF TGTGCCAGCTCCCCACCGGCGCCCACAGATACGCAGTATTTT
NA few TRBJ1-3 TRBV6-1 CASSEGRWDF TGTGCCAGCAGTGAAGGACGGTGGGATTTT
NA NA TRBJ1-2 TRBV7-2 CASSLVRWGLTNYGYTF TGTGCCAGCAGCTTAGTGCGTTGGGGCCTGACTAACTATGGCTACACCTTC
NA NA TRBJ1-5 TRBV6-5 CASSYPEGAQHF TGTGCCAGCAGTTACCCCGAGGGAGCCCAGCATTTT
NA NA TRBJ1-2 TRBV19 CASSSTSSGYYGYTF TGTGCCAGTAGTAGTACGTCTTCAGGGTACTATGGCTACACCTTC
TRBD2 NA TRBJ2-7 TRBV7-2 CASSFPAGAYEQYF TGTGCCAGCAGCTTTCCTGCGGGAGCCTACGAGCAGTACTTC
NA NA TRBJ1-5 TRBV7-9 CASSLGRGTQPQHF TGTGCCAGCAGCTTAGGGAGGGGGACTCAGCCCCAGCATTTT
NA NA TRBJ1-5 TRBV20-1 CSASGYREDQPQHF TGCAGTGCTAGCGGTTACAGGGAGGATCAGCCCCAGCATTTT
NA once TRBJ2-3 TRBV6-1 CASRQGGPGDTQYF TGTGCCAGCAGGCAGGGGGGGCCCGGAGATACGCAGTATTTT
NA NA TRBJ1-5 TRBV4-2 CASSQDRGFGPQHF TGTGCCAGCAGCCAAGATAGAGGGTTCGGGCCCCAGCATTTT
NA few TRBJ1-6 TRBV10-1 CASSEEPGGYNSPLHF TGCGCCAGCAGTGAGGAACCTGGGGGGTATAATTCACCCCTCCACTTT
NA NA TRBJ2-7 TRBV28 CASSSPGRSYEQYF TGTGCCAGCAGTTCTCCGGGACGGTCCTACGAGCAGTACTTC
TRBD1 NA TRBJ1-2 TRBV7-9 CASRRDRGDGYTF TGTGCCAGCAGACGGGACAGGGGGGATGGCTACACCTTC